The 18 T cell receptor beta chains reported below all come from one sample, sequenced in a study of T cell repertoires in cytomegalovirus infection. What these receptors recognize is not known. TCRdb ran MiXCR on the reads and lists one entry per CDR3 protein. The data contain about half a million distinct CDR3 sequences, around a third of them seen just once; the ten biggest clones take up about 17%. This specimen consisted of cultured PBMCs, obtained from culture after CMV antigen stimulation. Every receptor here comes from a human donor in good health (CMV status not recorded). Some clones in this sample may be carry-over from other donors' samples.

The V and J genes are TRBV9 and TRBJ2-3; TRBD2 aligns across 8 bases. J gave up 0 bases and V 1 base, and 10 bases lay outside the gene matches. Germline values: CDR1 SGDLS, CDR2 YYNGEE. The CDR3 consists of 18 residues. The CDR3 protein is CASSVQTGTRASTDTQYF. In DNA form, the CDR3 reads TGTGCCAGCAGCGTACAGACCGGGACTAGGGCTAGCACAGATACGCAGTATTTT.

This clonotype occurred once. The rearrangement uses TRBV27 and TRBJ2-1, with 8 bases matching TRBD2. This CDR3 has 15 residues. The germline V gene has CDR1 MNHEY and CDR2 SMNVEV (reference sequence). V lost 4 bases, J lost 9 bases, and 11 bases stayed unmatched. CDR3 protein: CASSSSAGGRGEQFF. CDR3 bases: TGTGCCAGCAGTTCCTCGGCGGGAGGCCGCGGTGAGCAGTTCTTC.

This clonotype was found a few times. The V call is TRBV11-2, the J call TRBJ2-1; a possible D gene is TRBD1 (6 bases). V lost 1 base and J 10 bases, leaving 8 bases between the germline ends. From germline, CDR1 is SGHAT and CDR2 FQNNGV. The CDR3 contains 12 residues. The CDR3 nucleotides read TGTGCCAGCAGCTTAGTTACAGGGGAGCAGTTCTTC. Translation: CASSLVTGEQFF.

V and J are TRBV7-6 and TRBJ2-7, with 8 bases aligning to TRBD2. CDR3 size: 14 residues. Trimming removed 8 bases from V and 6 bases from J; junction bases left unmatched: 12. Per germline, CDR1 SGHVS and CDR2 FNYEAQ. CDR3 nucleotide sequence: TGTGCCAGCGAAACGGGTAGCGGGAAGCGCGAGCAGTACGTC. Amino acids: CASETGSGKREQYV.

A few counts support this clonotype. The chain's CDR3 is CASSLRDPWDTDTQYF. DNA of the CDR3: TGTGCCAGCAGCCTCCGGGACCCCTGGGACACAGATACGCAGTATTTT. The gene calls are TRBV7-2 and TRBJ2-3; D is tentatively TRBD1 or TRBD2 (5 bases each). Trimming took off 5 bases at V and 2 bases at J, with 17 bases between the two ends. The CDR3 has 16 residues. Germline V gene lookup returns CDR1 SGHTA and CDR2 FQGNSA.

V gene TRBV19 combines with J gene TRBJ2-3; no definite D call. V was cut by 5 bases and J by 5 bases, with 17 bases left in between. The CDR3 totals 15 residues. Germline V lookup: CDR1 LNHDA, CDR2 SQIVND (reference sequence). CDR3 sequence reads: CASSPQKLVGDTQYF. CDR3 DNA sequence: TGTGCCAGTAGTCCCCAAAAGCTAGTTGGAGATACGCAGTATTTT.

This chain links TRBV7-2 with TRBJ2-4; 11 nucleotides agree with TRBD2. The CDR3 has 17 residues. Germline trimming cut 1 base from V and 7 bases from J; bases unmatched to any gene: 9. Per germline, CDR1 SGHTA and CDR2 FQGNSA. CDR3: CASSLVVLAGVGNIQYF. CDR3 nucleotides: TGTGCCAGCAGCTTAGTTGTACTAGCGGGAGTTGGGAACATTCAGTACTTC.

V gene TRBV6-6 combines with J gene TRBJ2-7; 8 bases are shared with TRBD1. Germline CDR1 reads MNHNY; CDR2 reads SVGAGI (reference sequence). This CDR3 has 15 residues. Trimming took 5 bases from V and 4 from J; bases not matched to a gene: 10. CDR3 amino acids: CASSGTGSTRYEQYF. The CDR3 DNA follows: TGTGCCAGCAGTGGGACAGGCAGCACGCGGTACGAGCAGTACTTC.

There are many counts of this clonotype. CDR3 sequence: CASSLDSRNYGYTF. CDR3 DNA: TGTGCCAGCAGCTTAGATTCTCGGAATTATGGCTACACCTTC. The rearrangement joins TRBV7-2 to TRBJ1-2, with D uncertain. From germline, CDR1 is SGHTA and CDR2 FQGNSA. V dropped 1 base and J dropped 5 bases, with 11 bases sitting between them. The CDR3 runs to 14 residues.

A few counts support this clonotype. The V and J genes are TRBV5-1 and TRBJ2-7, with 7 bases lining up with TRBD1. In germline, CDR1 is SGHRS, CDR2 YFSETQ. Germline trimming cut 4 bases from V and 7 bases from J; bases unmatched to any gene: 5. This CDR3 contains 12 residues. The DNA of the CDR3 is TGCGCCAGCAGCGGACAGGTAGGAGAGCAGTACTTC. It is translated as CASSGQVGEQYF.

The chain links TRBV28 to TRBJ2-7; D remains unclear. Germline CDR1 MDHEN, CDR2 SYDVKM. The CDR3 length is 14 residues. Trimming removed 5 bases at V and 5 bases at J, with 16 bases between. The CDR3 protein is CASSVVSPFDEQYF. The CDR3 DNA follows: TGTGCCAGCAGTGTGGTGAGTCCCTTTGACGAGCAGTACTTC.

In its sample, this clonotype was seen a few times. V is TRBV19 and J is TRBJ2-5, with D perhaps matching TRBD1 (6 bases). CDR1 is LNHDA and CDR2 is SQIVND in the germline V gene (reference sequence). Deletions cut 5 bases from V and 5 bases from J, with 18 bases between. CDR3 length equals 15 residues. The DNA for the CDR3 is TGTGCCAGTAGTCCACGTACAGGGATGAGCGAGACCCAGTACTTC. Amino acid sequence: CASSPRTGMSETQYF.

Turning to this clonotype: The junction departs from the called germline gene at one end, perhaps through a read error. The CDR3 nucleotides read TGTGCCAGCAGCTCAACAGACACAGATACGCAGTATTTT. This translates into CASSSTDTDTQYF. The gene calls are TRBV5-3 and TRBJ2-3, with D uncertain. TRBV5-3 is assigned to the ORF class and has an uncertain function. The CDR3 is made up of 13 amino acids.

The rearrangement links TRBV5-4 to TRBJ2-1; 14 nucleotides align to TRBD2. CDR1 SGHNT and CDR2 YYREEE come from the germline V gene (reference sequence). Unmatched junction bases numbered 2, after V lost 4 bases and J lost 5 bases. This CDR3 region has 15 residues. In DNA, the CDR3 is TGTGCCAGCAGCGTGGGACTAGCGGGAGACAATGAGCAGTTCTTC. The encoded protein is CASSVGLAGDNEQFF.

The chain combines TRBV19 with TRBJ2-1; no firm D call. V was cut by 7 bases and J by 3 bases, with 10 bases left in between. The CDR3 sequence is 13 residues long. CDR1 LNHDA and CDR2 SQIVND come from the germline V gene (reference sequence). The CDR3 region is CASIPPDYNEQFF. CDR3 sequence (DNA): TGTGCCAGTATCCCCCCCGACTACAATGAGCAGTTCTTC.

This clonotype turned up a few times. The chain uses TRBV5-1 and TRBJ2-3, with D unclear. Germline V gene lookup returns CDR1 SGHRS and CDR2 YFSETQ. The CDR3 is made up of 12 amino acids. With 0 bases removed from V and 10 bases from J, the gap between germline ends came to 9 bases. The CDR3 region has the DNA TGCGCCAGCAGCTTGGGTGTGGCCGCGCAGTATTTT. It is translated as CASSLGVAAQYF.

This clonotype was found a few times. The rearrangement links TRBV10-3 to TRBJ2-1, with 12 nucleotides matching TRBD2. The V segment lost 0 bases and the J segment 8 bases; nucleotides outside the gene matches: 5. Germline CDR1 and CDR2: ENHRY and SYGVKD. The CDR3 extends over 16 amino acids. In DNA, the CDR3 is TGTGCCATCAGTGAGTCCCGGACTAGCGGGATTCATGAGCAGTTCTTC. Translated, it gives CAISESRTSGIHEQFF.

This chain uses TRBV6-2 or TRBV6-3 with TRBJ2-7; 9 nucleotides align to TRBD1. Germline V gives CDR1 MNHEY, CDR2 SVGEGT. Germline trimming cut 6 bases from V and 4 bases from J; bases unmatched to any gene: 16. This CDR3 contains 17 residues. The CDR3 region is CASRVLGQGLSLYEQYF. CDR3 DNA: TGTGCCAGCAGAGTCCTGGGACAGGGCCTTTCGCTTTACGAGCAGTACTTC.